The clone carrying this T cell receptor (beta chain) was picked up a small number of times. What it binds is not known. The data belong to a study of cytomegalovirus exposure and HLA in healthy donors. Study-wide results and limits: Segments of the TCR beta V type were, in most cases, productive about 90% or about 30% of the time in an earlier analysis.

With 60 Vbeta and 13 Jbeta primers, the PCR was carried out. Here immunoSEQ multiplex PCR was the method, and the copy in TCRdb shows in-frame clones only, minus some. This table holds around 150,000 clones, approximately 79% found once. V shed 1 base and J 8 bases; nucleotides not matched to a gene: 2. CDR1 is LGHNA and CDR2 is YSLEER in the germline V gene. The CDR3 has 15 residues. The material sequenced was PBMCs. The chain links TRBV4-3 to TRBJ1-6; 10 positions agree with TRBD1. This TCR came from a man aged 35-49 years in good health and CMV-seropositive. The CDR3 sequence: CASSQVGTGDSPLHF. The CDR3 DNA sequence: TGCGCCAGCAGCCAAGTTGGGACAGGGGATTCACCCCTCCACTTT.